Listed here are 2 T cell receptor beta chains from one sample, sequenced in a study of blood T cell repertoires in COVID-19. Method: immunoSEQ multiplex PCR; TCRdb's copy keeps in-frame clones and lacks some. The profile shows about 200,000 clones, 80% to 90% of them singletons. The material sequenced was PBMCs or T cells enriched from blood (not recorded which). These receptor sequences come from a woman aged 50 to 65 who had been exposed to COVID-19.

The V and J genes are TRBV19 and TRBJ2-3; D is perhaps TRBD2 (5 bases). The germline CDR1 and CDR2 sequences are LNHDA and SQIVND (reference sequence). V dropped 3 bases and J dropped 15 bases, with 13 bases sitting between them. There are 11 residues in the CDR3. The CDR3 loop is CASSMFQEEYF. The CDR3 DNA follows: TGTGCCAGTAGTATGTTTCAGGAGGAATATTTT.

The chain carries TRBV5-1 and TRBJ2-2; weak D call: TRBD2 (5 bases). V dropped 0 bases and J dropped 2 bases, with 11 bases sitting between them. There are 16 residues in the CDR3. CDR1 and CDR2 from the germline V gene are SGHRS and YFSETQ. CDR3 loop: CASSLVSEINTGELFF. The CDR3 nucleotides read TGCGCCAGCAGCTTGGTTAGCGAAATCAACACCGGGGAGCTGTTTTTT.